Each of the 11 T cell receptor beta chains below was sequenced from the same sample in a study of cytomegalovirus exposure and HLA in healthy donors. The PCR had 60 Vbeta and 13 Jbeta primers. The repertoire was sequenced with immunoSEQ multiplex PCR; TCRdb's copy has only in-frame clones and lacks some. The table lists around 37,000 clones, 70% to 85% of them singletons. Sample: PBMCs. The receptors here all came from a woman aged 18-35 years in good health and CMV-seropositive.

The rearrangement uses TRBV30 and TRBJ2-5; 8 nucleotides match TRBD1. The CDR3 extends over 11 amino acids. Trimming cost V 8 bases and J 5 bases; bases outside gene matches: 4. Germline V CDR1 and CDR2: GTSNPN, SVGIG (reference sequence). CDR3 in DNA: TGTGCCGGACAGGGCGGGGAGACCCAGTACTTC. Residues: CAGQGGETQYF.

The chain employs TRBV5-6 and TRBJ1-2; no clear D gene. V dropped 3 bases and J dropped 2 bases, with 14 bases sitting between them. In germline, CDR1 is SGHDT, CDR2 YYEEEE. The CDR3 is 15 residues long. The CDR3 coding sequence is TGTGCCAGCAGCTCCGTCGGGGAGGACAACTATGGCTACACCTTC. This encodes CASSSVGEDNYGYTF.

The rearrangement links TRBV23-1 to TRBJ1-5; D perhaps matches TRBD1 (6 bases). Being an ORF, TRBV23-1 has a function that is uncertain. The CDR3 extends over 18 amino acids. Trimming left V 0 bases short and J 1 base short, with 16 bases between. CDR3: CASSQSGQCDWSNQPQHF. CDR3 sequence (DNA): TGCGCCAGCAGTCAATCTGGACAGTGTGATTGGAGCAATCAGCCCCAGCATTTT.

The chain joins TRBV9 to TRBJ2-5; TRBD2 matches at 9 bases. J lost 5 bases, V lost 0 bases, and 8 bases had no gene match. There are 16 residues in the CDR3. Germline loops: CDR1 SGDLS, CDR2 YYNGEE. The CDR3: CASSVGGGGRGETQYF. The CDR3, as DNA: TGTGCCAGCAGCGTAGGAGGCGGCGGGAGGGGCGAGACCCAGTACTTC.

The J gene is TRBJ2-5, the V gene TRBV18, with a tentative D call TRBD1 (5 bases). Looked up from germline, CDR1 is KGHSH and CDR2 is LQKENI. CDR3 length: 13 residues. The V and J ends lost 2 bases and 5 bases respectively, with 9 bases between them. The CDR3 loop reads CASSPGAGETQYF. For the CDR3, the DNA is TGTGCCAGCTCACCAGGGGCTGGGGAGACCCAGTACTTC.

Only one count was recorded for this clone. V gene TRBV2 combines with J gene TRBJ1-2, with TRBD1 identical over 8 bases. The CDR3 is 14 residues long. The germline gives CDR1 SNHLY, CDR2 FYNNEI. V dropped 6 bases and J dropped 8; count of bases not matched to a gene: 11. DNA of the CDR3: TGTGCCAGCAGCGGACAGGGAAGGAGCAGGGGCTACACCTTC. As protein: CASSGQGRSRGYTF. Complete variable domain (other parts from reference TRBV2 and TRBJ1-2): EPEVTQTPSHQVTQMGQEVILRCVPISNHLYFYWYRQILGQKVEFLVSFYNNEISEKSEIFDDQFSVERPDGSNFTLKIRSTKLEDSAMYFCASSGQGRSRGYTFGSGTRLTVV.

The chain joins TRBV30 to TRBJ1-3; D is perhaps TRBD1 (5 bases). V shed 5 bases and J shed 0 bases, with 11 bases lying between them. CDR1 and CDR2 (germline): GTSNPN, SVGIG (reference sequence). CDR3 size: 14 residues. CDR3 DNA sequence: TGTGCCTGGTTAGACAGCTTCTCTGGAAACACCATATATTTT. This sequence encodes CAWLDSFSGNTIYF.

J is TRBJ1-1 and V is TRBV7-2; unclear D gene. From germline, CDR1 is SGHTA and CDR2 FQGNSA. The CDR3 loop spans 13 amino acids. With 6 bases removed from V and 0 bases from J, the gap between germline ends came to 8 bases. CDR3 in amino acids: CASRPQVNTEAFF. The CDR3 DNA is TGTGCCAGCAGGCCCCAGGTGAACACTGAAGCTTTCTTT. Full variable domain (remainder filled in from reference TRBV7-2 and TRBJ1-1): GAGVSQSPSNKVTEKGKDVELRCDPISGHTALYWYRQSLGQGLEFLIYFQGNSAPDKSGLPSDRFSAERTGGSVSTLTIQRTQQEDSAVYLCASRPQVNTEAFFGQGTRLTVV.

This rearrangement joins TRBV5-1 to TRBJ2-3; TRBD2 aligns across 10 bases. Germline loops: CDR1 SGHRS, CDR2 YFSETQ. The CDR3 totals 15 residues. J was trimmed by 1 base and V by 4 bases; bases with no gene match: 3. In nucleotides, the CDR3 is TGCGCCAGCAGCGTTCTAGCGGGGGGCACAGATACGCAGTATTTT. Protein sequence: CASSVLAGGTDTQYF.

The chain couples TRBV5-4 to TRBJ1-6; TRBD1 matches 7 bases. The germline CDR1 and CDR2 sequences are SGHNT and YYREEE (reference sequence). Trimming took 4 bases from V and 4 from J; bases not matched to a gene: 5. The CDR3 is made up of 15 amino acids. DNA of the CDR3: TGTGCCAGCAGCGGCAACAGGGGATATAATTCACCCCTCCACTTT. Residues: CASSGNRGYNSPLHF.

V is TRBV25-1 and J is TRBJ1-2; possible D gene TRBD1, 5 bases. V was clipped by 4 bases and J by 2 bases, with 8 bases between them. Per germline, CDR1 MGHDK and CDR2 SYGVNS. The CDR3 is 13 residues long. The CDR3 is CASSANRNYGYTF. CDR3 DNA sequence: TGTGCCAGCAGTGCAAACAGGAACTATGGCTACACCTTC.